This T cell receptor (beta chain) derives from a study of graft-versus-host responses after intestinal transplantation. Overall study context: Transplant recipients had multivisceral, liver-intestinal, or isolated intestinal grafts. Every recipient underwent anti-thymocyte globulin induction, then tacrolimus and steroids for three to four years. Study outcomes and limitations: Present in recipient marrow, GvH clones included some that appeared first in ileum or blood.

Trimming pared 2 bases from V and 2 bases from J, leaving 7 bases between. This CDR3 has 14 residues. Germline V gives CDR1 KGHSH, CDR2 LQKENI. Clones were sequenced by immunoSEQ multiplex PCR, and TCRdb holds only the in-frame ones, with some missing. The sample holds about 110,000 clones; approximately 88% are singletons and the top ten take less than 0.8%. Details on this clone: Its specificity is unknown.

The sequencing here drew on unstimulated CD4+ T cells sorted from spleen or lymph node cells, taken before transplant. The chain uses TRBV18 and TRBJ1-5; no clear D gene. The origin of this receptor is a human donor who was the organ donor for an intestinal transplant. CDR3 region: CASSPGIGNQPQHF. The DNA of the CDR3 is TGTGCCAGCTCACCAGGGATAGGCAATCAGCCCCAGCATTTT.